This T cell receptor beta chain was sequenced in a study of blood T cell repertoires in COVID-19. This CDR3 contains 15 residues. The germline CDR1 and CDR2 sequences are MGHRA and YSYEKL. Trimming shortened V by 1 base and J by 7 bases, and 11 bases separated the two germline ends. In the authors' workflow: From reference gene primer amplification, estimates of nucleated cell counts were derived. The assay was immunoSEQ multiplex PCR, and TCRdb's table has in-frame clones only and misses some. D and trimming were read from the DNA, whereas the V and J calls and clone size are those reported in that table. Here the sample spans 200,000 or so clones, 80% being singletons.

This clonotype was obtained from a woman in her thirties or forties with acute COVID-19. The material sequenced was PBMCs or T cells enriched from blood (not recorded which). The V call is TRBV4-1, the J call TRBJ1-6; a weak D match, TRBD1 (5 bases). The chain's CDR3 is CASSQVGDGNSPLHF. CDR3 DNA: TGCGCCAGCAGCCAAGTAGGGGATGGCAATTCACCCCTCCACTTT.